These T cell receptor beta chains were read from a single sample in a study of siplizumab effects on memory and regulatory T cells. Assay: immunoSEQ multiplex PCR; the TCRdb copy retains only in-frame clones and omits some. The data contain about 87,000 clones, 87% of them singletons. The specimen was Tregs sorted from blood. Receptor source: a human donor in good health. CDR3s include the opening cysteine and the closing phenylalanine or tryptophan. Each record gives: clone size, J gene, D gene, V gene, CDR3 DNA, CDR3 protein. D genes are given only for firm matches. A row's size may be missing; if present it is once, few, many or a size class.

clone_size: once; j_call: TRBJ1-3; d_call: TRBD1; v_call: TRBV19; cdr3_nt: TGTGCCAGTACAATCCGGGACAGGCCTGGAAACACCATATATTTT; cdr3_aa: CASTIRDRPGNTIYF
clone_size: -; j_call: TRBJ2-7; d_call: TRBD1; v_call: TRBV6-6; cdr3_nt: TGTGCCAGCAGGAGGGGACAGGCTAGCTACGAGCAGTACTTC; cdr3_aa: CASRRGQASYEQYF
clone_size: -; j_call: TRBJ1-2; d_call: -; v_call: TRBV15; cdr3_nt: TGTGCCACCTACGGGAGTAGGGGATCGCATGGCTACACCTTC; cdr3_aa: CATYGSRGSHGYTF
clone_size: -; j_call: TRBJ1-2; d_call: -; v_call: TRBV5-1; cdr3_nt: TGCGCCAGCAGCTTGGCGGAGGGGAGATATGGCTACACCTTC; cdr3_aa: CASSLAEGRYGYTF
clone_size: once; j_call: TRBJ1-1; d_call: TRBD1; v_call: TRBV28; cdr3_nt: TGTGCCAGCAGGCTCCTGGACAGGGGTGAGACTGAAGCTTTCTTT; cdr3_aa: CASRLLDRGETEAFF
clone_size: -; j_call: TRBJ1-2; d_call: -; v_call: TRBV30; cdr3_nt: TGTGCCTGGAGTGTACGGGGGGCGGGCTACACCTTC; cdr3_aa: CAWSVRGAGYTF
clone_size: -; j_call: TRBJ2-7; d_call: -; v_call: TRBV2; cdr3_nt: TGTGCCAGCAACCAGGGGTCCCACGAGCAGTACTTC; cdr3_aa: CASNQGSHEQYF
clone_size: -; j_call: TRBJ2-5; d_call: -; v_call: TRBV2; cdr3_nt: TGTGCCAGGGCGGCCTGGGACGGGGGAAGGGAGACCCAGTACTTC; cdr3_aa: CARAAWDGGRETQYF
clone_size: -; j_call: TRBJ2-1; d_call: -; v_call: TRBV19; cdr3_nt: TGTGCCAGTTCCCCCGGGCGGTTTTCGGGGTATGAGCAGTTCTTC; cdr3_aa: CASSPGRFSGYEQFF
clone_size: -; j_call: TRBJ1-2; d_call: -; v_call: TRBV10-2; cdr3_nt: TGCGCCAGCAGTGCCCAGGGCGGACAGTATGGCTACACCTTC; cdr3_aa: CASSAQGGQYGYTF
clone_size: few; j_call: TRBJ1-2; d_call: -; v_call: TRBV19; cdr3_nt: TGTGCCAGTAGTGCAGACAGGTTCTATGGCTACACCTTC; cdr3_aa: CASSADRFYGYTF
clone_size: -; j_call: TRBJ2-7; d_call: -; v_call: TRBV19; cdr3_nt: TGTGCCAGTAGTGCGACAGGTTACTCCTACGAGCAGTACTTC; cdr3_aa: CASSATGYSYEQYF
clone_size: -; j_call: TRBJ1-4; d_call: TRBD1; v_call: TRBV7-6; cdr3_nt: TGTGCCAGCAGCTCAATGACAGGGAACGAAAAACTGTTTTTT; cdr3_aa: CASSSMTGNEKLFF
clone_size: -; j_call: TRBJ1-6; d_call: -; v_call: TRBV7-9; cdr3_nt: TGTGCCAGCAGCTTAGATTTTTCACCCCTCCACTTT; cdr3_aa: CASSLDFSPLHF
clone_size: -; j_call: TRBJ2-3; d_call: -; v_call: TRBV19; cdr3_nt: TGTGCCAGCAAACAAGGTCCCACAGATACGCAGTATTTT; cdr3_aa: CASKQGPTDTQYF
clone_size: -; j_call: TRBJ1-5; d_call: -; v_call: TRBV5-1; cdr3_nt: TGCGCCAGCAGCTTGGGTAGGGGGGATCAGCCCCAGCATTTT; cdr3_aa: CASSLGRGDQPQHF
clone_size: -; j_call: TRBJ1-2; d_call: TRBD1; v_call: TRBV9; cdr3_nt: TGTGCCAGCAGCGTAGTTGGACAGGGGGGGTTCGGCTACACCTTC; cdr3_aa: CASSVVGQGGFGYTF
clone_size: -; j_call: TRBJ1-1; d_call: TRBD1; v_call: TRBV18; cdr3_nt: TGTGCCAGCTTTCGACAGGGGGGCACTGAAGCTTTCTTT; cdr3_aa: CASFRQGGTEAFF
clone_size: -; j_call: TRBJ1-2; d_call: TRBD1; v_call: TRBV27; cdr3_nt: TGTGCCAGCAGTTTAGCAGGGGGCTTCGGTGGCTACACCTTC; cdr3_aa: CASSLAGGFGGYTF
clone_size: -; j_call: TRBJ2-1; d_call: -; v_call: TRBV12-5; cdr3_nt: TGTGCTAGTGCTACGAAACCCAAAGGGGATGAGCAGTTCTTC; cdr3_aa: CASATKPKGDEQFF
clone_size: -; j_call: TRBJ1-6; d_call: TRBD1; v_call: TRBV19; cdr3_nt: TGTGCCAGTAGCCTACGGACAGGGACAAATTCACCCCTCCACTTT; cdr3_aa: CASSLRTGTNSPLHF
clone_size: once; j_call: TRBJ2-7; d_call: -; v_call: TRBV28; cdr3_nt: TGTGCCAGCAGCACGGCCCTGGGCGAGCAGTACTTC; cdr3_aa: CASSTALGEQYF
clone_size: -; j_call: TRBJ2-7; d_call: -; v_call: TRBV19; cdr3_nt: TGTGCCAGTAGTATTCGGGGCGGGTCCTCCTACGAGCAGTACTTC; cdr3_aa: CASSIRGGSSYEQYF
clone_size: -; j_call: TRBJ2-5; d_call: -; v_call: TRBV7-3; cdr3_nt: TGTGCCAGCAGCCCGGACTCCTTCGTAGAGACCCAGTACTTC; cdr3_aa: CASSPDSFVETQYF
clone_size: -; j_call: TRBJ2-5; d_call: TRBD2; v_call: TRBV10-3; cdr3_nt: TGTGCCATCAGGCCCTCGAGGCTAGCGGGACTTAAAGAGACCCAGTACTTC; cdr3_aa: CAIRPSRLAGLKETQYF
clone_size: few; j_call: TRBJ1-6; d_call: -; v_call: TRBV10-3; cdr3_nt: TGTGCCATCAGTGTGAGAAGGGGGGTTGACGATTCACCCCTCCACTTT; cdr3_aa: CAISVRRGVDDSPLHF
clone_size: few; j_call: TRBJ2-5; d_call: -; v_call: TRBV7-2; cdr3_nt: TGTGCCAGCAGCTTAAGTACAGGAACCCAGTACTTC; cdr3_aa: CASSLSTGTQYF
clone_size: -; j_call: TRBJ2-7; d_call: -; v_call: TRBV2; cdr3_nt: TGTGCCAGCAAGTCCCGGGACGGATACTACGAGCAGTACTTC; cdr3_aa: CASKSRDGYYEQYF
clone_size: -; j_call: TRBJ2-7; d_call: -; v_call: TRBV7-6; cdr3_nt: TGTGCCAGCAGCCCCATGACAGCCAACTCCTACGAGCAGTACTTC; cdr3_aa: CASSPMTANSYEQYF
clone_size: -; j_call: TRBJ2-7; d_call: -; v_call: TRBV6-5; cdr3_nt: TGTGCCAGCAGTAACATCGGGGTGGGGGTGTACGAGCAGTACTTC; cdr3_aa: CASSNIGVGVYEQYF
clone_size: -; j_call: TRBJ1-1; d_call: -; v_call: TRBV18; cdr3_nt: TGTGCCAGCTCAACCGAGATTGGGACTGAAGCTTTCTTT; cdr3_aa: CASSTEIGTEAFF
clone_size: -; j_call: TRBJ1-1; d_call: -; v_call: TRBV18; cdr3_nt: TGTGCCAGCTCACCAGGACAGATGAACACTGAAGCTTTCTTT; cdr3_aa: CASSPGQMNTEAFF
clone_size: -; j_call: TRBJ1-2; d_call: -; v_call: TRBV5-1; cdr3_nt: TGCGCCAGCAGCGCCGGAGGGAGCTATGGCTACACCTTC; cdr3_aa: CASSAGGSYGYTF
clone_size: -; j_call: TRBJ1-2; d_call: -; v_call: TRBV4-3; cdr3_nt: TGCGCCAGCAGCCAAGACGGGGGGCCGGGGCAGGGGTTCTATGGCTACACCTTC; cdr3_aa: CASSQDGGPGQGFYGYTF
clone_size: -; j_call: TRBJ1-2; d_call: TRBD1; v_call: TRBV19; cdr3_nt: TGTGCCAGTAGGGAAACGGGACAGGGGGCTTATGGCTACACCTTC; cdr3_aa: CASRETGQGAYGYTF
clone_size: -; j_call: TRBJ2-6; d_call: -; v_call: TRBV5-3; cdr3_nt: TGTGCCAGAAGCGTCAGTTTTCTGTCTGGGGCCAACGTCCTGACTTTC; cdr3_aa: CARSVSFLSGANVLTF
clone_size: -; j_call: TRBJ2-5; d_call: TRBD1; v_call: TRBV11-2; cdr3_nt: TGTGCCAGCACACCCACGACAGGGACAGAGACCCAGTACTTC; cdr3_aa: CASTPTTGTETQYF
clone_size: -; j_call: TRBJ1-4; d_call: -; v_call: TRBV6-5; cdr3_nt: TGTGCCAGCAGTTACTCGGGGGTTGGGGAAAAACTGTTTTTT; cdr3_aa: CASSYSGVGEKLFF
clone_size: once; j_call: TRBJ2-2; d_call: TRBD1; v_call: TRBV28; cdr3_nt: TGTGCCAGCAGTTTTTTAGGGTACAGGGGATCGAACACCGGGGAGCTGTTTTTT; cdr3_aa: CASSFLGYRGSNTGELFF
clone_size: -; j_call: TRBJ2-7; d_call: TRBD1; v_call: TRBV5-6; cdr3_nt: TGTGCCAGCAGCGCAGTGGACAGGGCATACGAGCAGTACTTC; cdr3_aa: CASSAVDRAYEQYF
clone_size: -; j_call: TRBJ2-3; d_call: TRBD1; v_call: TRBV7-2; cdr3_nt: TGTGCCAGCAGCTTCCTAACCGGGACAGGGAAGACAGATACGCAGTATTTT; cdr3_aa: CASSFLTGTGKTDTQYF
clone_size: -; j_call: TRBJ2-1; d_call: TRBD2; v_call: TRBV9; cdr3_nt: TGTGCCAGCAGCGTCTCCGGACTAGCGGGAGGGGAGCAGTTCTTC; cdr3_aa: CASSVSGLAGGEQFF
clone_size: few; j_call: TRBJ1-5; d_call: -; v_call: TRBV2; cdr3_nt: TGTGCCAGCAGTGGGACAGGCAATCAGCCCCAGCATTTT; cdr3_aa: CASSGTGNQPQHF
clone_size: -; j_call: TRBJ2-2; d_call: -; v_call: TRBV7-3; cdr3_nt: TGTGCCAGCAGCTTTACAAGGATAACCGGGGAGCTGTTTTTT; cdr3_aa: CASSFTRITGELFF
clone_size: once; j_call: TRBJ2-3; d_call: -; v_call: TRBV14; cdr3_nt: TGTGCCAGCAGCCAATTATGGAGCACAGATACGCAGTATTTT; cdr3_aa: CASSQLWSTDTQYF
clone_size: -; j_call: TRBJ2-7; d_call: -; v_call: TRBV27; cdr3_nt: TGTGCCAGGGCCTGGGGGCAGGTCGTCCCTGGCGAGCAGTACTTC; cdr3_aa: CARAWGQVVPGEQYF
clone_size: -; j_call: TRBJ1-4; d_call: -; v_call: TRBV7-2; cdr3_nt: TGTGCCAGCAGCTTAGCCCCAGGGGCTAATGAAAAACTGTTTTTT; cdr3_aa: CASSLAPGANEKLFF
clone_size: once; j_call: TRBJ2-5; d_call: TRBD1; v_call: TRBV6-4; cdr3_nt: TGTGCCAGCAGTGAAGGACAGGGGAGAGGAGAGACCCAGTACTTC; cdr3_aa: CASSEGQGRGETQYF
clone_size: -; j_call: TRBJ1-5; d_call: -; v_call: TRBV19; cdr3_nt: TGTGCCAGTAGTATTTGGGGGCAGGGGAATCAGCCCCAGCATTTT; cdr3_aa: CASSIWGQGNQPQHF
clone_size: -; j_call: TRBJ2-2; d_call: TRBD1; v_call: TRBV4-1; cdr3_nt: TGCGCCAGCAGCCGACCACAACAGGGGGCCCCCGGGGAGCTGTTTTTT; cdr3_aa: CASSRPQQGAPGELFF
clone_size: -; j_call: TRBJ2-3; d_call: -; v_call: TRBV6-4; cdr3_nt: TGTGCCAGCAGTGAGTTCGGAGGGGAAGATACGCAGTATTTT; cdr3_aa: CASSEFGGEDTQYF
clone_size: once; j_call: TRBJ1-5; d_call: -; v_call: TRBV2; cdr3_nt: TGTGCCAGCAGCTCTTCTGACAGCCGGACTTTTATTAGCAATCAGCCCCAGCATTTT; cdr3_aa: CASSSSDSRTFISNQPQHF
clone_size: -; j_call: TRBJ1-3; d_call: -; v_call: TRBV10-3; cdr3_nt: TGTGCCATCAGTTTAGACAGCATAATGTCTGGAAACACCATATATTTT; cdr3_aa: CAISLDSIMSGNTIYF